Below, 24 T cell receptor beta chains from the same sample are listed, as sequenced in a study of CD8+ T cells in alopecia areata. It was with CD4, CD8alpha, NKG2D, NKG2ACE and other markers that pooled cutaneous lymph node cells were sorted. cDNA serving as the sequencing template came from extracted, reverse transcribed RNA. Sequencing used immunoSEQ multiplex PCR; TCRdb keeps in-frame clones, though not all of them. This set yields 200,000 to 300,000 clones and no singletons; the top ten hold about 1.1%. The sequencing sample was made of CD4+ T cells sorted from a lymph node. These receptors were taken from a C3H/HeJ mouse with alopecia areata. MHC haplotype here: H2-k.

A few counts support this clone. Gene and germline names: mouse. With the read ending 4 residues before the CDR3 end, the germline J gene is used to fill in that end. The chain recombines TRBV13-1 with TRBJ2-2; 10 bases are shared with TRBD2. CDR3 size: 19 residues. V shed 0 bases and J 0 bases; nucleotides not matched to a gene: 8. CDR1 and CDR2 (germline): NSHNY, SYGAGN. The sequenced part of the CDR3 DNA is TGTGCCAGCAGTGATGGCCGGGACTGGGGTCTGGCAAACACCGGG. Its translation is CASSDGRDWGLANTG. The entire CDR3 reads CASSDGRDWGLANTGQLYF.

To note about this clone: Genes and germline come from the mouse. The CDR3 region is CASSIGGASSYEQYF. CDR3 DNA (partial): TGTGCCAGCAGTATAGGGGGGGCCAGCTCCTAT. The chain uses TRBV19 and TRBJ2-7; maybe TRBD2 (7 bases). The CDR3 end falls 4 residues outside the read, so it is completed with the germline J gene. Germline V gene sequence: CDR1 FNHDT, CDR2 SITEND (reference sequence). This CDR3 comprises 15 residues. Trimming removed 0 bases at V and 0 bases at J, with 10 bases between.

This clone was detected a few times. Mouse gene names and germline throughout. The CDR3 end falls 4 residues outside the read, so it is completed with the germline J gene. Other DNA sequences in the sample encode the same CDR3. The rearrangement joins TRBV1 to TRBJ1-2; D may be TRBD1 (5 bases). V was pared by 0 bases and J by 0 bases, with 8 bases between. Per germline, CDR1 NSQYPW and CDR2 LRSPGD (reference sequence). There are 15 residues in the CDR3. The chain's CDR3 is CTCSADTTANSDYTF. CDR3 bases read: TGCACCTGCAGTGCAGATACGACAGCAAACTCC.

In its sample, this clone was seen a few times. Mouse gene names apply. The observed sequence ends 4 residues before the CDR3 terminus, with the missing tail filled in from the germline J gene. The chain employs TRBV1 and TRBJ1-1; D unresolved. The length of the CDR3 is 13 residues. Germline V CDR1 and CDR2: NSQYPW, LRSPGD (reference sequence). V was trimmed by 4 bases and J by 1 base, leaving 7 bases between them. The part of the CDR3 DNA that was read is TGCACCTGCAGTGGACACCTAAACACA. The encoded protein is CTCSGHLNT. The entire CDR3 protein reads CTCSGHLNTEVFF.

As concerns this clone: Each gene name is a mouse one. The DNA ends 4 residues before the CDR3 does, and the rest of the CDR3 is filled in from the germline J gene. This chain links TRBV1 with TRBJ2-4, with D unresolved. V dropped 4 bases and J dropped 3 bases, with 2 bases sitting between them. The germline gives CDR1 NSQYPW, CDR2 LRSPGD (reference sequence). The CDR3 length is 11 residues. Incomplete CDR3 DNA: TGCACCTGCAGTGTGCAAAAC. Amino acid sequence: CTCSVQN. The whole CDR3 sequence reads CTCSVQNTLYF.

As for this clone: Mouse gene names apply. The sequenced fragment ends 4 residues before the CDR3 boundary, so the rest is inferred from the germline J gene. The chain carries TRBV5 and TRBJ2-5; the D is unclear. The germline V gene has CDR1 LGHNA and CDR2 YNLKQL (reference sequence). Trimming left V 1 base short and J 2 bases short, with 7 bases between. The CDR3 length is 14 residues. The CDR3 spells CASSQGRSQDTQYF. The CDR3 bases that were read are TGTGCCAGCAGCCAAGGCAGGAGCCAAGAC.

This clone was seen a few times. Germline and genes here are mouse. The read finishes 4 residues shy of the CDR3 end, and the germline J gene is used to complete it. This chain connects TRBV19 to TRBJ2-3; D is undetermined. With 6 bases removed from V and 0 bases from J, the gap between germline ends came to 11 bases. This CDR3 has 14 residues. In germline, CDR1 is FNHDT, CDR2 SITEND (reference sequence). The CDR3 loop reads CASKTTNSAETLYF. The sequenced part of the CDR3 DNA is TGTGCCAGCAAGACGACAAATAGTGCAGAA.

This clone appeared a few times. The genes are named according to mouse. The CDR3 is CASSRLGVAETLYF. CDR3 DNA, as far as it was read: TGTGCCAGCAGCCGACTGGGGGTTGCAGAA. The rearrangement links TRBV13-1 to TRBJ2-3, with 9 bases that match TRBD2. The read terminates 4 residues before the CDR3 end, so the remaining end is supplied by the germline J gene. The ends lost 5 bases at V and 2 bases at J; junction bases unmatched: 3. This CDR3 has 14 amino acids. CDR1 and CDR2 from the germline V gene are NSHNY and SYGAGN.

This clone was picked up a small number of times. Germline and genes: mouse. The read terminates 4 residues ahead of where the CDR3 ends, so the germline J gene completes it. The chain recombines TRBV13-1 with TRBJ2-5; tentative D call: TRBD1 (6 bases). The germline V gene has CDR1 NSHNY and CDR2 SYGAGN. This CDR3 region has 15 residues. V lost 1 base and J lost 1, with 10 bases in between. CDR3: CASSDRGIDQDTQYF. The covered CDR3 bases are TGTGCCAGCAGTGATAGGGGGATTGACCAAGAC.

This clone was seen more than once but under ten times. The genes are named according to mouse. The CDR3 goes on 4 residues after the read ends, and that part is filled in from the germline J gene. This CDR3 is also generated by other DNA sequences in the sample. The V call is TRBV1, the J call TRBJ1-1, with D perhaps matching TRBD1 (5 bases). Germline lookup yields CDR1 NSQYPW and CDR2 LRSPGD (reference sequence). The V end was cut by 0 bases, the J end by 1 base, with 9 bases between. The CDR3 is 15 amino acids. Incomplete CDR3 DNA: TGCACCTGCAGTGCAGATGCCAGGGCGAACACA. Protein: CTCSADARANT. The full-length CDR3 reads as CTCSADARANTEVFF.

As for this clone: A much bigger clone sits one base away, suggesting this may be a read error. Each gene name is a mouse one. The observed sequence ends 4 residues before the CDR3 terminus, with the missing tail filled in from the germline J gene. This CDR3 is also generated by other DNA sequences in the sample. The chain combines TRBV13-1 with TRBJ2-1; 9 nucleotides agree with TRBD1. Germline CDR1 NSHNY, CDR2 SYGAGN. Losses at the gene ends were 5 bases for V and 1 base for J; bases not matched to a gene: 1. This CDR3 has 14 residues. This chain's CDR3 is CASRDRGNYAEQFF. The CDR3 bases that were read are TGTGCCAGCAGGGACAGGGGCAACTATGCT.

Regarding this clone: Here the gene names and germline are mouse. With the read ending 4 residues before the CDR3 end, the germline J gene is used to fill in that end. V gene TRBV29 combines with J gene TRBJ2-2; TRBD1 aligns across 7 bases. This CDR3 is built from 14 residues. V trimming: 5 bases; J trimming: 4 bases; junction bases outside the gene matches: 4. Germline lookup yields CDR1 MSHET and CDR2 SYDVDS. Incomplete CDR3 DNA: TGTGCTAGCAGTAACAGGGGAACCACCGGG. This codes for CASSNRGTTG. In full, the CDR3 is CASSNRGTTGQLYF.

This clone was seen more than once but under ten times. Gene names and germline match the mouse. Read coverage stops 4 residues before the CDR3 terminus; the germline J gene supplies the remainder. The chain carries TRBV13-1 and TRBJ2-4; 9 bases map to TRBD2. Germline CDR1 and CDR2: NSHNY and SYGAGN. CDR3 length: 15 residues. CDR3 amino acids: CASSAPGTGKNTLYF. The DNA read from the CDR3 is TGTGCCAGCAGTGCTCCCGGGACTGGGAAAAAC.

This clone appeared a few times. The genes and germline here are from mouse. The CDR3 goes on 4 residues after the read ends, and that part is filled in from the germline J gene. The sample carries other DNA sequences with the same CDR3. The chain couples TRBV19 to TRBJ2-3; D unresolved. The ends were cut back, 4 bases at V and 0 bases at J, with 3 bases in the middle. The CDR3 totals 12 residues. Germline loops: CDR1 FNHDT, CDR2 SITEND (reference sequence). The CDR3 here is CASSPSAETLYF. CDR3 bases read: TGTGCCAGCAGTCCTAGTGCAGAA.

With regard to this clone: Mouse germline and gene names are used. The sequenced fragment ends 4 residues before the CDR3 boundary, so the rest is inferred from the germline J gene. This sequence joins TRBV1 and TRBJ2-1; 9 bases align to TRBD2. Germline CDR1 NSQYPW, CDR2 LRSPGD (reference sequence). This CDR3 comprises 16 residues. After removal of 0 bases from V and 3 bases from J, the junction contained 3 bases not matched to a gene. Partial CDR3 DNA: TGCACCTGCAGTGCAGATTTTGGGGGGGCCTATGCT. Translation: CTCSADFGGAYA. The complete CDR3 reads CTCSADFGGAYAEQFF.

This clone was recorded a few times. Gene names and germline refer to mouse. Additional DNA sequences in this sample encode the identical CDR3. The sequenced CDR3 bases are TGTGCCAGCGGTGAGACTGGGGGTAACCAAGAC. The encoded protein is CASGETGGNQD. The whole CDR3 sequence is CASGETGGNQDTQYF. The V call is TRBV13-2, the J call TRBJ2-5; TRBD2 matches 9 bases. With the read ending 4 residues before the CDR3 end, the germline J gene is used to fill in that end. V shed 2 bases, J shed 0 bases, and the junction held 1 base outside the gene matches. This CDR3 is 15 amino acids long. In germline, CDR1 is NNHNN, CDR2 SYGAGS (reference sequence).

Note on this clone: Mouse names are used for the genes. The read ends 4 residues before the CDR3 terminus; that terminus is restored from the germline J gene. The rearrangement links TRBV31 to TRBJ2-3; maybe TRBD1 (5 bases). The CDR3 has 13 amino acids. The ends were cut back, 8 bases at V and 1 base at J, with 13 bases in the middle. The germline V gene encodes CDR1 GKSSPN and CDR2 SITVG. CDR3 loop: CAPREARAETLYF. The CDR3 bases that were read are TGTGCCCCCAGGGAGGCGCGTGCAGAA.

With respect to this clone: The gene symbols are mouse symbols. Read sequence stops 4 residues before the CDR3 end, and the germline J gene provides the missing end. This chain joins TRBV13-3 and TRBJ2-7; no clear D gene. The V and J ends lost 2 bases and 3 bases respectively, with 3 bases between them. This CDR3 is 11 amino acids long. Germline loops: CDR1 NNHDY, CDR2 SYVADS. The CDR3: CASSEHYEQYF. The sequenced CDR3 bases are TGTGCCAGCAGTGAACACTAT.

Regarding this clone: Gene names are the mouse ones. The CDR3 extends 4 residues past the end of the read, so its final part is completed from the germline J gene. The rearrangement uses TRBV13-1 and TRBJ2-7; D not resolved. V gave up 0 bases and J gave up 1 base, with 8 bases separating them. This CDR3 contains 14 residues. From germline, CDR1 is NSHNY and CDR2 SYGAGN. CDR3 DNA, as far as it was read: TGTGCCAGCAGTGATGAGGCAGGTTCCTAT. Translated, it gives CASSDEAGSY. The entire CDR3 sequence reads CASSDEAGSYEQYF.

This clone occurred a few times. Genes and germline are mouse. The missing CDR3 end, 4 residues past where the read stops, is filled in from the germline J gene. The chain uses TRBV13-3 and TRBJ2-1; D remains ambiguous. The CDR3 sequence is 11 residues long. V lost 2 bases, J lost 6 bases, and 3 bases lay in between. The germline CDR1 and CDR2 sequences are NNHDY and SYVADS. CDR3 bases read: TGTGCCAGCAGTGACAGTGCT. Amino acid sequence: CASSDSA. From start to end, the CDR3 is CASSDSAEQFF.

Ten or more counts support this clone. The gene names here belong to mouse. The CDR3 goes on 4 residues after the read ends, and that part is filled in from the germline J gene. The sample holds other DNA sequences that translate to the same CDR3. The chain employs TRBV17 and TRBJ2-3; TRBD2 might be the D (6 bases). V lost 4 bases to trimming and J lost 0 bases, with 8 bases between them. CDR1 MNHDT and CDR2 YYDKIL come from the germline V gene. CDR3 size: 14 residues. CDR3 DNA, as far as it was read: TGTGCTAGCAGTATCGGGACTAGTGCAGAA. Its protein is CASSIGTSAE. The entire CDR3 protein is CASSIGTSAETLYF.

This clone was recorded a few times. Gene names and germline match the mouse. The CDR3 end lies 4 residues beyond the end of the read and is filled in from the germline J gene. The chain employs TRBV5 and TRBJ2-2; 8 bases agree with TRBD2. The J segment lost 0 bases and the V segment lost 4 bases, leaving 4 bases of the junction unmatched. Germline V gene sequence: CDR1 LGHNA, CDR2 YNLKQL (reference sequence). The CDR3 sequence is 16 residues long. The CDR3 DNA, read in part, is TGTGCCAGCAGCCGCCGGGACTGGACAAACACCGGG. It encodes CASSRRDWTNTG. The CDR3, in full, reads CASSRRDWTNTGQLYF.

To note about this clone: Genes and germline come from the mouse. The CDR3 end lies 3 residues beyond the end of the read and is filled in from the germline J gene. The chain carries TRBV5 and TRBJ1-6; tentative D call: TRBD1 (5 bases). TRBJ1-6 is annotated as an ORF whose role is uncertain. Germline CDR1 and CDR2: LGHNA and YNLKQL (reference sequence). Deletions cut 1 base from V and 11 bases from J, with 15 bases between. The CDR3 runs 15 residues. CDR3: CASSQVQGEGTPLYF. CDR3 DNA (partial): TGTGCCAGCAGCCAAGTGCAGGGTGAGGGGACGCCC.

This clone was counted only a few times. The genes and germline here are from mouse. Coverage ceases 4 residues before the CDR3 finishes, and the germline J gene fills in the end. V and J are TRBV13-1 and TRBJ1-2; 8 bases fit TRBD1. CDR3 size: 14 residues. CDR1 is NSHNY, CDR2 SYGAGN, per germline. J gave up 2 bases and V 4 bases, and 4 bases lay outside the gene matches. CDR3 DNA, as far as it was read: TGTGCCAGCAGTACAGGGGGGAGGAACTCC. It yields the protein CASSTGGRNS. The complete CDR3 sequence is CASSTGGRNSDYTF.